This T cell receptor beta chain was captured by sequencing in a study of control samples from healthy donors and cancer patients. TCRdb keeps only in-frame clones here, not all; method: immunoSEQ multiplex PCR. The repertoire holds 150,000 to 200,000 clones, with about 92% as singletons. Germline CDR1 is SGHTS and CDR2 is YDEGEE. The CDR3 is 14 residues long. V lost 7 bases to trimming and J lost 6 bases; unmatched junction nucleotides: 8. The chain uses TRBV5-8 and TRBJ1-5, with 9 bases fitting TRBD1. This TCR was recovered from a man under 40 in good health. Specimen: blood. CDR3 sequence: CASSGTGTFQPQHF. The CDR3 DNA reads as TGTGCCAGCTCCGGGACAGGGACATTTCAGCCCCAGCATTTT.